This entry is about one T cell receptor (beta chain). Its target is not known. The method was immunoSEQ multiplex PCR; TCRdb's version includes in-frame clones alone and lacks a portion of them. The repertoire holds about 15,000 clones, with 40% as singletons. The data were taken from a study of neoadjuvant anti-PD-1 for oral cavity cancer. Study as a whole: Before surgery, most patients got three to four biweekly 3 mg/kg nivolumab doses.

Notes on the study in general: Treg/Th17 ratio rose with pretreatment blood and fell with post-treatment tumor TCRbeta clonality. Post-treatment tumors with larger preexisting clones showed more shrinkage.

As for time point: after neoadjuvant nivolumab, at surgical resection. Stage II-IVA oral cavity squamous cell carcinoma was new and untreated by systemic or radiation therapy. The receptor was derived from a person between 40 and 85 years old with oral cavity squamous cell carcinoma. The sequencing used tumor tissue, collected after nivolumab (anti-PD-1) treatment.

The CDR3 DNA is TGTGCCAGCAGTGAAAGGTCCGGGAGATACAATGAGCAGTTCTTC. Its protein product is CASSERSGRYNEQFF. The gene calls are TRBV6-1 and TRBJ2-1; a possible D gene is TRBD2 (6 bases). Trimming left V 2 bases short and J 4 bases short, with 12 bases between. The CDR3 length is 15 residues. The germline gives CDR1 MNHNS, CDR2 SASEGT.